Each of the 15 T cell receptor beta chains below was sequenced from the same sample in a study of blood T cell repertoires in COVID-19. TCRdb keeps only in-frame clones here, not all; method: immunoSEQ multiplex PCR. Found here are hundreds of thousands of clones, 88% of them singletons; the top ten hold 1.3% to 1.5%. Sequenced material: peripheral blood. All receptors derive from a man older than 75 with acute or convalescent COVID-19.

V is TRBV6-2 or TRBV6-3 and J is TRBJ2-5; D unclear. The CDR3 sequence is 12 residues long. Per germline, CDR1 MNHEY and CDR2 SVGEGT. V lost 2 bases and J 4 bases, leaving 5 bases between the germline ends. CDR3 sequence reads: CASSYTGETQYF. Here the CDR3 DNA reads TGTGCCAGCAGTTACACGGGAGAGACCCAGTACTTC.

The gene calls are TRBV25-1 and TRBJ2-3; weak D call: TRBD1 (5 bases). There are 12 residues in the CDR3. Between the trimmed V and J ends, which lost 4 bases and 6 bases, there was a span of 8 bases. CDR1 and CDR2 from the germline V gene are MGHDK and SYGVNS. CDR3 protein: CASSAPGDTQYF. As DNA, the CDR3 is TGTGCCAGCAGTGCCCCAGGGGATACGCAGTATTTT.

The rearrangement joins TRBV2 to TRBJ1-2; 7 bases line up with TRBD1. V lost 6 bases, J lost 9 bases, and 7 bases stayed unmatched. This CDR3 is 12 amino acids long. Germline CDR1 is SNHLY and CDR2 is FYNNEI. CDR3 in amino acids: CASRATGDRYTF. CDR3 DNA sequence: TGTGCCAGCAGGGCAACAGGGGATCGCTACACCTTC.

The chain combines TRBV4-2 with TRBJ1-3, with D uncertain. The V end lost 3 bases, the J end lost 4 bases, and 7 bases lay between the germline ends. Germline loops: CDR1 LGHNA, CDR2 YNFKEQ. The CDR3 covers 13 residues. The CDR3 nucleotides read TGTGCCAGCAGCCAGAGACACGGAAACACCATATATTTT. Translating it yields CASSQRHGNTIYF.

The chain is built from TRBV6-5 and TRBJ1-6, with 11 positions matching TRBD1. The CDR3 has 15 amino acids. V was clipped by 6 bases and J by 7 bases; unmatched bases: 5. The germline V gene encodes CDR1 MNHEY and CDR2 SVGAGI. Here the CDR3 reads CASRNRDRGNSPLHF. The DNA of the CDR3 is TGTGCCAGCAGGAATAGGGACAGGGGGAATTCACCCCTCCACTTT.

This chain links TRBV10-3 with TRBJ2-7; 8 bases line up with TRBD2. Per the germline V gene, CDR1 is ENHRY and CDR2 is SYGVKD. CDR3 length: 15 residues. V lost 3 bases, J lost 5 bases, and 9 bases stayed unmatched. The CDR3 DNA follows: TGTGCCATCAGTGAAGTCTCAGCGGGGGAGGACGAGCAGTACTTC. Translated: CAISEVSAGEDEQYF.

The genes are TRBV20-1 and TRBJ1-6; possibly TRBD1 for D (5 bases). The CDR3 sequence is 11 residues long. V gave up 2 bases and J gave up 11 bases, with 7 bases separating them. CDR1 is DFQATT and CDR2 is SNEGSKA in the germline V gene (reference sequence). CDR3 nucleotide sequence: TGCAGTGCTAGACAGGGAACACCCCTCCACTTT. The encoded protein is CSARQGTPLHF.

This clone came up a few times. The chain has TRBV28 and TRBJ2-7; TRBD1 agrees at 8 bases. Trimming took 7 bases from V and 4 from J; bases not matched to a gene: 6. Germline V gene sequence: CDR1 MDHEN, CDR2 SYDVKM. The CDR3 totals 13 residues. As DNA, the CDR3 is TGTGCCAGCAAGGCAGGGGGCTGGTACGAGCAGTACTTC. Protein sequence: CASKAGGWYEQYF.

This clone was recorded a few times. CDR3 region: CASSQVRGRNEQYF. For the CDR3, the DNA is TGTGCCAGCAGCCAAGTCAGGGGGCGAAACGAGCAGTACTTC. The chain recombines TRBV14 with TRBJ2-7; TRBD1 matches at 8 bases. CDR1 and CDR2 from the germline V gene are SGHDN and FVKESK. The trim removed 1 base at V and 5 bases at J, leaving 4 bases unmatched. The CDR3 is 14 residues long.

V usage is TRBV19 and J usage is TRBJ2-4, with no clear D. The germline CDR1 and CDR2 sequences are LNHDA and SQIVND (reference sequence). The CDR3 covers 15 residues. V was cut by 0 bases and J by 2 bases, with 8 bases left in between. Written as DNA, the CDR3 is TGTGCCAGTAGTATAGATTTCGTTTCCAAAAACATTCAGTACTTC. It is translated as CASSIDFVSKNIQYF.

This rearrangement joins TRBV25-1 to TRBJ2-6; D not resolved. In germline, CDR1 is MGHDK, CDR2 SYGVNS. The CDR3 extends over 14 amino acids. V gave up 4 bases and J gave up 1 base, with 5 bases separating them. The CDR3 loop is CASSGISGANVLTF. The CDR3 DNA is TGTGCCAGCAGTGGTATATCTGGGGCCAACGTCCTGACTTTC.

The CDR3 DNA follows: TGTGCCAGCAGCTCCTCTCTCAGGGCCTATGGCTACACCTTC. This codes for CASSSSLRAYGYTF. The chain has TRBV11-2 and TRBJ1-2; TRBD1 might be the D (5 bases). Germline loops: CDR1 SGHAT, CDR2 FQNNGV. The CDR3 sequence is 14 residues long. V lost 4 bases and J 4 bases, leaving 13 bases between the germline ends.

The chain joins TRBV5-6 to TRBJ1-1; D ambiguous. Between the trimmed V and J ends, which lost 4 bases and 3 bases, there was a span of 10 bases. The CDR3 length is 13 residues. The germline gives CDR1 SGHDT, CDR2 YYEEEE. The CDR3 DNA sequence: TGTGCCAGCAGCAAAATAGAGGACACTGAAGCTTTCTTT. Translating gives CASSKIEDTEAFF.

The J gene is TRBJ1-2, the V gene TRBV12-3 or TRBV12-4; the match to TRBD1 covers 7 bases. This CDR3 has 13 amino acids. The trim removed 7 bases at V and 8 bases at J, leaving 10 bases unmatched. CDR3 coding DNA: TGTGCCAGCATTGACACAGGGGTTGGAGGCTACACCTTC. Encoded protein: CASIDTGVGGYTF.

The chain employs TRBV3-1 (or the pseudogene TRBV3-2) and TRBJ2-7, with D maybe TRBD1 (6 bases). Trimming shortened V by 0 bases and J by 4 bases, and 10 bases separated the two germline ends. The CDR3 consists of 14 residues. Germline loops: CDR1 LGHDT, CDR2 YNNKEL (reference sequence). The DNA of the CDR3 is TGTGCCAGCAGCCAAGATGGGCAGGGGTACGAGCAGTACTTC. This sequence encodes CASSQDGQGYEQYF.